The rows below give T cell receptor beta chains drawn from one sample of a study of cytomegalovirus exposure and HLA in healthy donors. Only in-frame clones appear in the TCRdb table, and some are missing; sequencing was by immunoSEQ multiplex PCR. Altogether about 120,000 clones are present, around 80% being singletons, with the ten largest covering about 0.22%. Sequenced: PBMCs. These receptors all come from a man in his fifties in good health and CMV-seronegative. The CDR3 runs from the conserved cysteine through the conserved F or W. D genes are given only for firm matches. A row's size may be missing; if present it is once, few, many or a size class.

abundance	j_gene	d_gene	v_gene	CDR3nt	CDR3aa
-	TRBJ1-1	-	TRBV6-5	TGTGCCAGCAGTTACATCGTCGCGGACAGGAACACTGAAGCTTTCTTT	CASSYIVADRNTEAFF
-	TRBJ2-7	TRBD1	TRBV13	TGTGCCAGCAGCATCCGTGGACAGGGCGAGGGCGAGCAGTACTTC	CASSIRGQGEGEQYF
few	TRBJ2-5	TRBD1	TRBV7-9	TGTGCCAGCAGCAGGTCCGTGGACAGGGGGCCGAAGACCCAGTACTTC	CASSRSVDRGPKTQYF
-	TRBJ2-7	-	TRBV10-3	TGTGCCATTAGAGAAAGTCAGGGTATCCACGAGCAGTACTTC	CAIRESQGIHEQYF
-	TRBJ2-5	-	TRBV27	TGTGCCAGCAGTTGGCATGAAAAAGAGACCCAGTACTTC	CASSWHEKETQYF
-	TRBJ1-1	-	TRBV28	TGTGCCAGCAGTTCCAGGAACACTGAAGCTTTCTTT	CASSSRNTEAFF
-	TRBJ1-6	-	TRBV5-4	TGTGCCAGCAGCTTGAGAGGGAATAATTCACCCCTCCACTTT	CASSLRGNNSPLHF
-	TRBJ2-7	TRBD2	TRBV18	TGTGCCAGCTCACCACCGGGACTAGTAGGAAACGAGCAGTACTTC	CASSPPGLVGNEQYF
-	TRBJ1-1	TRBD1	TRBV19	TGTGCCAGTAGTATAGGGGGGGACAGGGGGAACACTGAAGCTTTCTTT	CASSIGGDRGNTEAFF
few	TRBJ1-1	-	TRBV2	TGTGCCAGCAGGGGGTGGGAGACTGAAGCTTTCTTT	CASRGWETEAFF
-	TRBJ1-6	-	TRBV6-5	TGTGCCAGCAGTTTTGCGAGGACCGCCGGGATCACCCTCCACTTT	CASSFARTAGITLHF
-	TRBJ2-7	-	TRBV28	TGTGCCAGCAGTTTAGACAGGCACACCTACTACGAGCAGTACTTC	CASSLDRHTYYEQYF
-	TRBJ2-7	TRBD1	TRBV6-1	TGTGCCAGCAGTCTGGACAGGGCGACCTACGAGCAGTACTTC	CASSLDRATYEQYF
-	TRBJ1-4	TRBD1	TRBV14	TGTGCCAGCAGCCAAGGCTACAGGGGGCAAATTGAGGAAAAACTGTTTTTT	CASSQGYRGQIEEKLFF
-	TRBJ2-5	TRBD2	TRBV4-3	TGCGCCAGCAGCCAAGCACTAGCGGGGGATGAGACCCAGTACTTC	CASSQALAGDETQYF
-	TRBJ1-6	TRBD1	TRBV5-1	TGCGCCAGCAGCTTAAGGACAGGGGATAATTCACCCCCCCACTTT	CASSLRTGDNSPPHF
-	TRBJ2-6	TRBD1	TRBV28	TGTGCCAGCGCCCTGAGGGGACAGGGCGCCGGGGCCAACGTCCTGACTTTC	CASALRGQGAGANVLTF
-	TRBJ2-1	-	TRBV4-2	TGTGCCAGCAGCCAAGCCACCGGAGGAAACTACAATGAGCAGTTCTTC	CASSQATGGNYNEQFF
-	TRBJ2-1	-	TRBV2	TGTGCCAGCAGTGAAGCTCAGGCAGGAATAAAGGATGAGCAGTTCTTC	CASSEAQAGIKDEQFF
few	TRBJ1-4	TRBD1	TRBV7-9	TGTGCCAGCAGCCTCGGGACAGGGTATGAAAAACTGTTTTTT	CASSLGTGYEKLFF
once	TRBJ1-5	TRBD1	TRBV6-5	TGTGCCAGCAGCAACAGGGGTCAGCCCCAGCATTTT	CASSNRGQPQHF
-	TRBJ1-1	-	TRBV13	TGTGCCAGCAGCTTGGCAGGGGCGGCCACTGAAGCTTTCTTT	CASSLAGAATEAFF
-	TRBJ1-2	TRBD1	TRBV14	TGTGCCAGCAGCCAAGAACCGGGACAGGGCCTCTATGGCTACACCTTC	CASSQEPGQGLYGYTF
-	TRBJ2-3	TRBD2	TRBV25-1	TGTGCCAGCAGTGGACCTAGCGGGAGGGCCCCAGATACGCAGTATTTT	CASSGPSGRAPDTQYF